Each of the 3 T cell receptor beta chains below was sequenced from the same sample in a study of graft-versus-host responses after intestinal transplantation. Profiled with immunoSEQ multiplex PCR; TCRdb holds only in-frame clones, not every one. This sample yields more than 85,000 clones, of which just over 90% are seen a single time; approximately 2% belongs to the top ten. No antigen is known for these receptors. The source was unstimulated CD8+ T cells sorted from spleen or lymph node cells, collected before intestinal transplant. The receptor set was obtained from a human donor who received an intestinal transplant.

The chain uses TRBV29-1 and TRBJ1-1; 7 nucleotides line up with TRBD1. The CDR3 is 17 amino acids. With V trimmed by 1 base and J by 7 bases, 18 bases remained unmatched. Germline CDR1 reads SQVTM; CDR2 reads ANQGSEA. This CDR3 is CSVEVFSFQTGSDEAFF. In nucleotides, the CDR3 is TGCAGCGTTGAAGTGTTCTCTTTTCAGACAGGGTCAGATGAAGCTTTCTTT.

V is TRBV7-6 and J is TRBJ2-3; 9 nucleotides match TRBD1. The J segment lost 6 bases and the V segment lost 5 bases, leaving 6 bases of the junction unmatched. The V gene's germline CDR1 is SGHVS and CDR2 FNYEAQ. This CDR3 contains 14 residues. The CDR3 here is CASSTGGGVDTQYF. The CDR3 region has the DNA TGTGCCAGCAGCACAGGGGGCGGGGTCGATACGCAGTATTTT.

The rearrangement joins TRBV7-8 to TRBJ1-3, with 7 bases matching TRBD1. The CDR3 consists of 19 residues. Per germline, CDR1 SGHVS and CDR2 FQNEAQ. V trimming: 1 base; J trimming: 0 bases; junction bases outside the gene matches: 12. The CDR3 protein is CASSLGAQTGALSGNTIYF. As DNA, the CDR3 is TGTGCCAGCAGCTTAGGGGCCCAAACAGGGGCCCTCTCTGGAAACACCATATATTTT.